A selection of T cell receptor beta chains follows, all from one sample in a study of T-cell reconstitution after alpha-beta-depleted transplantation in children. Via MiXCR, TCRdb re-called the PCR reads, giving one row per CDR3 protein. The sample has roughly 570,000 distinct CDR3 sequences, 25% to 30% seen once. Sequencing was performed on PBMCs, taken before TCRalphabeta/CD19-depleted stem cell transplant. Receptor source: a boy under two years old with Wiskott-Aldrich syndrome, due to receive a stem cell transplant. Each CDR3 is given with its conserved first and last residue.

TRBJ2-2 | TRBV7-2 | CASSLSYGQGELFF
TRBJ2-3 | TRBV10-3 | CAISESASGTDTQYF
TRBJ2-5 | TRBV30 | CAWSGNQETQYF
TRBJ2-1 | TRBV12-3/TRBV12-4 | CASRRLAGGPGEQFF
TRBJ2-2 | TRBV5-1 | CASSGLAGSDTGELFF
TRBJ2-7 | TRBV5-1 | CASSLGPSGQSYEQYF
TRBJ2-1 | TRBV15 | CATSRSLSDNEQFF
TRBJ2-6 | TRBV5-1 | CASSAQGAEANVLTF
TRBJ2-3 | TRBV20-1 | CSADGQGAGTDTQYF
TRBJ2-5 | TRBV4-1 | CASSHERGGMLQETQYF
TRBJ2-1 | TRBV4-1 | CASSQAKPGTSGINEQFF
TRBJ1-2 | TRBV5-1 | CASGKGSNYGYTF
TRBJ1-5 | TRBV10-3 | CAISESMGNNQPQHF
TRBJ1-2 | TRBV5-5 | CASNPNTGGDYGYTF
TRBJ2-5 | TRBV4-2 | CASSRMPGTAIQETQYF
TRBJ2-1 | TRBV5-1 | CASSRTTSGSTNEQFF
TRBJ2-1 | TRBV6-5 | CASSYDLYNEQFF
TRBJ2-5 | TRBV7-9 | CASSSPGQGAQETQYF
TRBJ2-1 | TRBV20-1 | CSARGLASEQFF
TRBJ2-1 | TRBV27 | CASSPVLAGANNEQFF
TRBJ1-1 | TRBV20-1 | CSARRGASNTEAFF
TRBJ1-1 | TRBV28 | CASIGVTEAFF
TRBJ1-1 | TRBV6-1 | CASRPRQMNTEAFF
TRBJ2-1 | TRBV5-1 | CASSLLSSGSKSNEQFF
TRBJ2-1 | TRBV3-1 | CAFWNPPTSGSRGGEQFF
TRBJ2-5 | TRBV5-1 | CASSLPPRSETQYF
TRBJ1-5 | TRBV6-2/TRBV6-3 | CASRTTPNNQPQHF
TRBJ2-7 | TRBV7-9 | CASSLAGTAEQYF
TRBJ2-1 | TRBV10-3 | CAISGIGLAGPNEQFF
TRBJ1-4 | TRBV5-1 | CASSGGLREKLFF